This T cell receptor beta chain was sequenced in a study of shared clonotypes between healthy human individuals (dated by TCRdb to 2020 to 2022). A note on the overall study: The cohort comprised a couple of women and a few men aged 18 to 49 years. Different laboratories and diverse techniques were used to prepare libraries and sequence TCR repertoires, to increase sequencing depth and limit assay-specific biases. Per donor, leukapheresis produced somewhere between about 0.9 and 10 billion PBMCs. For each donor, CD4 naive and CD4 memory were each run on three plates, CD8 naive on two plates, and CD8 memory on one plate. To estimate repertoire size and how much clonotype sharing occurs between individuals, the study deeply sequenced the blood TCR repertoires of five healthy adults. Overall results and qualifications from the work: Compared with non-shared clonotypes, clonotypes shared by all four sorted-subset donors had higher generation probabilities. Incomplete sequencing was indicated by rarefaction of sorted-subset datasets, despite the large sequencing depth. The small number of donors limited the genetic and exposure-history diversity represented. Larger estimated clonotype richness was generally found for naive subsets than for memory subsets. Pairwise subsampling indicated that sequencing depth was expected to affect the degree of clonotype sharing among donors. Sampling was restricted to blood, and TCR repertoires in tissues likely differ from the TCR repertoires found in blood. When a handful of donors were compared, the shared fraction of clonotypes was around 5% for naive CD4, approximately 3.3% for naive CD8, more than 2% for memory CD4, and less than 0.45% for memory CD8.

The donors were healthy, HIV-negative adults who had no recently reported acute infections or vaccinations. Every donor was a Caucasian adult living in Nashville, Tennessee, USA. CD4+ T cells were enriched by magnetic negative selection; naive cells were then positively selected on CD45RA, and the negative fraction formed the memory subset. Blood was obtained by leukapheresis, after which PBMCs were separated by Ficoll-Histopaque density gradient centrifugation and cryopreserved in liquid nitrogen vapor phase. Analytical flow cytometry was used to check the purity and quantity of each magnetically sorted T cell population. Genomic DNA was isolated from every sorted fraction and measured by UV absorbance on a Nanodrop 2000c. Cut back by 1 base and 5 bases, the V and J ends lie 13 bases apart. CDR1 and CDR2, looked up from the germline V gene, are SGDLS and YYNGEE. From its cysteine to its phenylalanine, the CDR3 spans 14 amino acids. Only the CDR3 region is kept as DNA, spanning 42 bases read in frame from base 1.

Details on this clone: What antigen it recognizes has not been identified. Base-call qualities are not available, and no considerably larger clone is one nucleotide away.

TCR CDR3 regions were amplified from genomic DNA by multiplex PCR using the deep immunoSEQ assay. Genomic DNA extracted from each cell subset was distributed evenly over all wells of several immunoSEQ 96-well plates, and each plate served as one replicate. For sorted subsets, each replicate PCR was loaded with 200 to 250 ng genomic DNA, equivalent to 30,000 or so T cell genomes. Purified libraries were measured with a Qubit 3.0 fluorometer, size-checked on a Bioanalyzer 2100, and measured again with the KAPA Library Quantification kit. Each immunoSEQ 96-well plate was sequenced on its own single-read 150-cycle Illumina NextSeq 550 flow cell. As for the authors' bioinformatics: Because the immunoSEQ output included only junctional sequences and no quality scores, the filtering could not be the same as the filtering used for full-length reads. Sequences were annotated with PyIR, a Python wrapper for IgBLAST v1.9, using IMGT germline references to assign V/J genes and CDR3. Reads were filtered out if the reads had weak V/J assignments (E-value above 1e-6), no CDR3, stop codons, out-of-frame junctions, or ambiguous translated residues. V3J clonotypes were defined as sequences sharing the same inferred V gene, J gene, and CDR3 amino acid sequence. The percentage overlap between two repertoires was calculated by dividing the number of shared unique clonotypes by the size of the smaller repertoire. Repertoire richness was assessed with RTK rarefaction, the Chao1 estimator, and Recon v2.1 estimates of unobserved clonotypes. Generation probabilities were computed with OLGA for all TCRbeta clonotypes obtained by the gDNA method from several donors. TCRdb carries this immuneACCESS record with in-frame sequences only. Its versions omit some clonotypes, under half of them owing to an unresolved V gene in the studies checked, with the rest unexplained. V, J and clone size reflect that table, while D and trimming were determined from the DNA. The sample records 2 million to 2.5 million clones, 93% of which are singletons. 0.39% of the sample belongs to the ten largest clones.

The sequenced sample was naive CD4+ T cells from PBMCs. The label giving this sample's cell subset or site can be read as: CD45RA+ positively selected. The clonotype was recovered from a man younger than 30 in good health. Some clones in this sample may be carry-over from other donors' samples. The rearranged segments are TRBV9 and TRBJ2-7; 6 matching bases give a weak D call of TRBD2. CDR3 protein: CASSVFGGSDEQYF. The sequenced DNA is TGTGCCAGCAGCGTATTTGGAGGGTCGGACGAGCAGTACTTC.